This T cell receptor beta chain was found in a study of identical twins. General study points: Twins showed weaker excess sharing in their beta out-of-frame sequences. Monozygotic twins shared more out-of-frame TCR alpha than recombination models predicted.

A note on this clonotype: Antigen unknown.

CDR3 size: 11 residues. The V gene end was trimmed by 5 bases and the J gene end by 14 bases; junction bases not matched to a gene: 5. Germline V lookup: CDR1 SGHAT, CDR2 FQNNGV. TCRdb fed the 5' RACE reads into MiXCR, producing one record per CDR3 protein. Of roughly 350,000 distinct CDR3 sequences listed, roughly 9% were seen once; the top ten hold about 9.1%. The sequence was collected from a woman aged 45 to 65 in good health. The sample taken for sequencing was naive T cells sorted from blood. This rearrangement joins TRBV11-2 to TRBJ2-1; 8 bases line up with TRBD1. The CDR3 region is CASSRGQGEFF. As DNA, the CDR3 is TGTGCCAGCAGCCGAGGACAGGGAGAGTTCTTC.